The clone carrying this T cell receptor beta chain was observed a few times. The antigen is not known. The sample comes from a study of T-cell reconstitution after alpha-beta-depleted transplantation in children. Findings and limits, study-wide: Certain patients had high TCRbeta diversity at day 60, and it came from recipient T cells and thymic progenitors that survived. At one year after transplant, newly produced T cells mostly accounted for T-cell counts and diversity. By about two months after transplant, alpha-beta T cells reportedly arose from several hundred graft clones that had expanded.

Germline V gives CDR1 DFQATT, CDR2 SNEGSKA (reference sequence). Trimming cost V 3 bases and J 5 bases; bases outside gene matches: 9. The CDR3 sequence is 14 residues long. This sample's TCRbeta library carried unique molecular identifier barcodes. One entry per CDR3 protein, called by TCRdb with MiXCR from the PCR reads. The table includes about 98,000 distinct CDR3 sequences, under 25% detected once. The rearrangement links TRBV20-1 to TRBJ2-5; 7 positions agree with TRBD1. The material sequenced was PBMCs, taken before TCRalphabeta/CD19-depleted stem cell transplant. The TCR comes from a boy younger than 10 with acute lymphoblastic leukemia, due to receive a stem cell transplant. The CDR3: CSASPYRGRETQYF. DNA of the CDR3: TGCAGTGCTAGCCCCTACAGGGGTAGGGAGACCCAGTACTTC.